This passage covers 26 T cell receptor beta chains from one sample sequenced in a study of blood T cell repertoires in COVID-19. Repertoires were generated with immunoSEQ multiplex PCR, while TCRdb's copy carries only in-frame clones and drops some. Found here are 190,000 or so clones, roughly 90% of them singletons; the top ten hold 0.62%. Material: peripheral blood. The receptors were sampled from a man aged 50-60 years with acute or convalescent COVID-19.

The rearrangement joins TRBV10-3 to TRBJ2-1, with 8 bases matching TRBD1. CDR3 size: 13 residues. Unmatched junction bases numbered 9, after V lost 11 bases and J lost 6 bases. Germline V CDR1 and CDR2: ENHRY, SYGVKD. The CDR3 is CAVGQGKGNEQFF. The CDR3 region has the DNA TGTGCCGTAGGACAGGGAAAAGGCAATGAGCAGTTCTTC.

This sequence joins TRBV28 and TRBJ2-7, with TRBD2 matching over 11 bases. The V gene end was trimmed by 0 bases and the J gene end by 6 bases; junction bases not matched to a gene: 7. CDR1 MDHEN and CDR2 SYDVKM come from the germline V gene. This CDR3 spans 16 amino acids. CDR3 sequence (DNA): TGTGCCAGCAGTTTATGGGCTAGCGGGAGGAATGCCGAGCAGTACTTC. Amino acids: CASSLWASGRNAEQYF.

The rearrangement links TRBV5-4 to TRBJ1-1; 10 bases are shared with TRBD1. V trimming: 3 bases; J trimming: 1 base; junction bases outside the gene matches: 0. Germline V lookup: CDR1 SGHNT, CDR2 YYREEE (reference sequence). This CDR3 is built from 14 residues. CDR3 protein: CASSWTGGNTEAFF. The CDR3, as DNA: TGTGCCAGCAGCTGGACAGGGGGGAACACTGAAGCTTTCTTT.

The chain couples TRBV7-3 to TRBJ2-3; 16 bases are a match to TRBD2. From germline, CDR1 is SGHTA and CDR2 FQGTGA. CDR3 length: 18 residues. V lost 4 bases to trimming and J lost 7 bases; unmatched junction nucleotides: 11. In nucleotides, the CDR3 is TGTGCCAGCAGCTCCCAAGGGACTAGCGGGGGGGCTCGAAATACGCAGTATTTT. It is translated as CASSSQGTSGGARNTQYF. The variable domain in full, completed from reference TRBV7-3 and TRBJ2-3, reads GAGVSQTPSNKVTEKGKYVELRCDPISGHTALYWYRQSLGQGPEFLIYFQGTGAADDSGLPNDRFFAVRPEGSVSTLKIQRTERGDSAVYLCASSSQGTSGGARNTQYFGPGTRLTVL.

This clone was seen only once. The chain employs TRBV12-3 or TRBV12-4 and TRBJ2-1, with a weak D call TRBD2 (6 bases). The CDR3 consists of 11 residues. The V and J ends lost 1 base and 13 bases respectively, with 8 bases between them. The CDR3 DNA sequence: TGTGCCAGCAGTTTAGGACTAGATCAGTTCTTC. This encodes CASSLGLDQFF.

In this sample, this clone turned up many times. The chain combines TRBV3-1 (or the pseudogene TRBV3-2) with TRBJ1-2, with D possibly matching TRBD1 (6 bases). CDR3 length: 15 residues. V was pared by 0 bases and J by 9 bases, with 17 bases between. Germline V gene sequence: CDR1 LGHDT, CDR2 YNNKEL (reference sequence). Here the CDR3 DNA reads TGTGCCAGCAGCCAAGATACGGCAGGGGCCGGGAGCTACACCTTC. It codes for CASSQDTAGAGSYTF.

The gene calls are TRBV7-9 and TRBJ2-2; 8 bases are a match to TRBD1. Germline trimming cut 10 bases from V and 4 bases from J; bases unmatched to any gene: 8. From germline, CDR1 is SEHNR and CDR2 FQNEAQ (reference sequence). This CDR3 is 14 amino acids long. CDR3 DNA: TGTGCCATCCACGGACAGGGTGCCACCGGGGAGCTGTTTTTT. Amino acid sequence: CAIHGQGATGELFF. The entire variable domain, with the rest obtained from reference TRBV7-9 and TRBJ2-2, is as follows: DTGVSQNPRHKITKRGQNVTFRCDPISEHNRLYWYRQTLGQGPEFLTYFQNEAQLEKSRLLSDRFSAERPKGSFSTLEIQRTEQGDSAMYLCAIHGQGATGELFFGEGSRLTVL.

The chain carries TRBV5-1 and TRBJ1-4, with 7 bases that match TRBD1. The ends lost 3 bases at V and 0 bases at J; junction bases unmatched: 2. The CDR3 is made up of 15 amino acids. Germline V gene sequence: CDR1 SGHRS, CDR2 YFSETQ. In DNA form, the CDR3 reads TGCGCCAGCAGCTCGACAGGGTCAACTAATGAAAAACTGTTTTTT. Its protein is CASSSTGSTNEKLFF.

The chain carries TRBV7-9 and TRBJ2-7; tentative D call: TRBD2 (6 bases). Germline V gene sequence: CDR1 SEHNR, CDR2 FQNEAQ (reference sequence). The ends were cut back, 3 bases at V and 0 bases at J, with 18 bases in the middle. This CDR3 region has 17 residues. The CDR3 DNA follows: TGTGCCAGCAGCTTCACCGCGGGGCGTGCCAGCTCCTACGAGCAGTACTTC. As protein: CASSFTAGRASSYEQYF.

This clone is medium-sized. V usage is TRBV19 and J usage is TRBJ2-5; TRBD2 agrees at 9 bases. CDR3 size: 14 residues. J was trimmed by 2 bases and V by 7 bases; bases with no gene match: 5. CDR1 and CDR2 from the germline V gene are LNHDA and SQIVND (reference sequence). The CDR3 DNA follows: TGTGCCAGTACCCGGCGGGGGGGACAAGAGACCCAGTACTTC. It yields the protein CASTRRGGQETQYF.

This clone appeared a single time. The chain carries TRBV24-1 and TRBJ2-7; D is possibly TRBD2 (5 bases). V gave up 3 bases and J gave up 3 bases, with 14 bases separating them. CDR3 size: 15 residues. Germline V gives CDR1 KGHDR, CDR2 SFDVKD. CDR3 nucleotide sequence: TGTGCCACCAGTGATCCCAGGACGGGAATCTACGAGCAGTACTTC. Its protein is CATSDPRTGIYEQYF.

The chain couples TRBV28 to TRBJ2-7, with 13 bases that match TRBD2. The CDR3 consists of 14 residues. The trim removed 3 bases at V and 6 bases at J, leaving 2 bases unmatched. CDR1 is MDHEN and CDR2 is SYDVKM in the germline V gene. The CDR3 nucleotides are TGTGCCAGCAGTTTGACTAGCGGGAGGTCCGAGCAGTACTTC. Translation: CASSLTSGRSEQYF.

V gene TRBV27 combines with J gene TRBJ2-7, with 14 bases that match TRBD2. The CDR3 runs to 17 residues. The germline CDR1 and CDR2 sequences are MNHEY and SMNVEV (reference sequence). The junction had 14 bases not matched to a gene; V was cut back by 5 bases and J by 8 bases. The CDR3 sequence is CASSIFPGLAGDLKQYF. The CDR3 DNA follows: TGTGCCAGCAGTATATTTCCGGGACTAGCGGGGGATTTGAAGCAGTACTTC.

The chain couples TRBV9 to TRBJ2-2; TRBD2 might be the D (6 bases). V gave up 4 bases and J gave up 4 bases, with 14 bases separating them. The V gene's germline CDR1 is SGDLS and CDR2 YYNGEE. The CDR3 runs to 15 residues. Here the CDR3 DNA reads TGTGCCAGCAGCTTATGGGAGGACTTCACCGGGGAGCTGTTTTTT. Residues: CASSLWEDFTGELFF.

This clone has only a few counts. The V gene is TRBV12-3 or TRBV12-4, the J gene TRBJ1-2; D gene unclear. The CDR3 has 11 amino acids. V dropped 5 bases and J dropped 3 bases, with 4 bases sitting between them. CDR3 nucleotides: TGTGCCAGCAGTGCGGACTATGGCTACACCTTC. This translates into CASSADYGYTF.

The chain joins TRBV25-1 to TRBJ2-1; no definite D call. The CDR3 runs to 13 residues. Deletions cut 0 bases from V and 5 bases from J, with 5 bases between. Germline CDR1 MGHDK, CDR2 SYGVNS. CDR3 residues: CASSEYGDNEQFF. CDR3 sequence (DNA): TGTGCCAGCAGTGAATATGGAGACAATGAGCAGTTCTTC.

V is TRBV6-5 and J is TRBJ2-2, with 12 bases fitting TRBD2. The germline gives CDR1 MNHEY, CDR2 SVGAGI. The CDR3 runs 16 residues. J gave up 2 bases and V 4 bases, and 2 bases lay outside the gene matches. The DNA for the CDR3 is TGTGCCAGCAGTTTGGGACTAGCGGGTAACACCGGGGAGCTGTTTTTT. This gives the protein CASSLGLAGNTGELFF.

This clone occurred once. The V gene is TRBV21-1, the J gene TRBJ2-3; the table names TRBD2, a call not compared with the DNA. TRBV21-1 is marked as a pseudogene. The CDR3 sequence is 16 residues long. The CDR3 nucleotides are TGTGCCAGCGGTAGCTCCTCGGGTGGTTGCACAGATACGCAGTATTTT. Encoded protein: CASGSSSGGCTDTQYF.

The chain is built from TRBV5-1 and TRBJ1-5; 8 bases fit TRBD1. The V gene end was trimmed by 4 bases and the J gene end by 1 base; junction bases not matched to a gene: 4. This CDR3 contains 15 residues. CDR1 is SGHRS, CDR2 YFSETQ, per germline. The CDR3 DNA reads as TGCGCCAGCAGCCCCTGGACAGGGAGCAATCAGCCCCAGCATTTT. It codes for CASSPWTGSNQPQHF.

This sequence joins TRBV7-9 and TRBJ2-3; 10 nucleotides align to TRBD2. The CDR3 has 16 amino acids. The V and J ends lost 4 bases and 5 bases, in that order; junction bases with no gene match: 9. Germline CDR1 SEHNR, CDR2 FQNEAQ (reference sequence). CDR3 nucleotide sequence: TGTGCCAGCAGCTCCCGGACTAGCGGCCGGGGAGATACGCAGTATTTT. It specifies CASSSRTSGRGDTQYF.

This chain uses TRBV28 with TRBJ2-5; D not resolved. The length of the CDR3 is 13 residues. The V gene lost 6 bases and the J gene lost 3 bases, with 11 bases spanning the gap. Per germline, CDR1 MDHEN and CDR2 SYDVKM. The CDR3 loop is CASSWASEETQYF. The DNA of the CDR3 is TGTGCCAGCAGCTGGGCTTCAGAAGAGACCCAGTACTTC.

The CDR3 loop is CASRVQGTNYGYTF. As DNA, the CDR3 is TGTGCCAGCAGAGTACAGGGTACTAACTATGGCTACACCTTC. The V gene is TRBV28, the J gene TRBJ1-2, with D perhaps matching TRBD1 (6 bases). Trimming removed 6 bases from V and 0 bases from J, with 11 bases in between. The CDR3 loop spans 14 amino acids. Germline V gene data show CDR1 as MDHEN and CDR2 as SYDVKM.

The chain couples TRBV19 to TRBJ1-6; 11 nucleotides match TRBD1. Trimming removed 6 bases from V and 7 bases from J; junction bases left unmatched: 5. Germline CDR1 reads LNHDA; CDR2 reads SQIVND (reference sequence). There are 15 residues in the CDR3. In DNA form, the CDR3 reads TGTGCCAGTAGCGGTCGGACAGGGGGCAATTCACCCCTCCACTTT. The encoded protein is CASSGRTGGNSPLHF.

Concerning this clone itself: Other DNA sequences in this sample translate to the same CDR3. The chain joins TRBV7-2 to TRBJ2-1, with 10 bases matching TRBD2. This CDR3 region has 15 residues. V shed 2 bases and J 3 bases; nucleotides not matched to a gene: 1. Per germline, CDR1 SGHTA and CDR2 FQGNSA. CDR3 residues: CASSLRTSGYNEQFF. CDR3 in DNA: TGTGCCAGCAGCTTAAGGACTAGCGGCTACAATGAGCAGTTCTTC.

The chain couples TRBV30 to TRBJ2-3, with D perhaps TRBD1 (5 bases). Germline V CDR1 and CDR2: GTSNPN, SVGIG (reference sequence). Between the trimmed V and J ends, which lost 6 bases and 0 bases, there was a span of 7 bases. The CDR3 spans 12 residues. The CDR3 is CACQGSTDTQYF. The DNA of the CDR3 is TGTGCCTGCCAGGGTAGCACAGATACGCAGTATTTT.

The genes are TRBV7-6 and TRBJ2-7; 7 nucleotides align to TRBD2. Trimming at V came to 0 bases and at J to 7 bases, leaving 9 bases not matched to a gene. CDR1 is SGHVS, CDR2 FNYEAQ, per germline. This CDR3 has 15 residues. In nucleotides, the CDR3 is TGTGCCAGCAGCTTAGCGGCGGGGGTGATCTTAGAGCAGTACGTC. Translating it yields CASSLAAGVILEQYV.